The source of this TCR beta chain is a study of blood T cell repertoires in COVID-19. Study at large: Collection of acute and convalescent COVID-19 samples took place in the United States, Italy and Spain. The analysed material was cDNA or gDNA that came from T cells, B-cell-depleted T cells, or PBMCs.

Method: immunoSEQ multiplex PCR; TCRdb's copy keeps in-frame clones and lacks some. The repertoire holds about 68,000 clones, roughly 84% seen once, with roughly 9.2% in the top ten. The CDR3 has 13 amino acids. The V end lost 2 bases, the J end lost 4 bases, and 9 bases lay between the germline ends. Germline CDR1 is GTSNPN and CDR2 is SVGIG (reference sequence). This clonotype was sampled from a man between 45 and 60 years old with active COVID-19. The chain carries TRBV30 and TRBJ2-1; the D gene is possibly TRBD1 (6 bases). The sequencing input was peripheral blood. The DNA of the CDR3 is TGTGCCTGGAGTCGGACAGTATACAATGAGCAGTTCTTC. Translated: CAWSRTVYNEQFF. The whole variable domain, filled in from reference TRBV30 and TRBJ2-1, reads SQTIHQWPATLVQPVGSPLSLECTVEGTSNPNLYWYRQAAGRGLQLLFYSVGIGQISSEVPQNLSASRPQDRQFILSSKKLLLSDSGFYLCAWSRTVYNEQFFGPGTRLTVL.